The 15 T cell receptor beta chains below come from one sample, sequenced in a study of regulatory T cells in long-lasting Graves disease. Libraries of TCR beta came from iRepertoire HTBI primers plus Arm-PCR of CDR3 regions. TCRdb passed the multiplex PCR reads through MiXCR, listing each CDR3 protein once. The data contain about 300,000 distinct CDR3 sequences, more than 20% of them singletons. As for time point: persistent/refractory GD, antithyroid drugs over 5 years with positive TRAb. The TCR library was prepared using RNA isolated from PBMCs. The specimen comprised peripheral blood mononuclear cells (PBMCs), sampled when the disease was refractory, from a patient treated with antithyroid drugs. The receptors shown here come from a female donor with Graves disease.

This clonotype came up many times. The chain uses TRBV28 and TRBJ1-5; 7 bases fit TRBD1. V lost 6 bases to trimming and J lost 6 bases; unmatched junction nucleotides: 5. Germline V gene data show CDR1 as MDHEN and CDR2 as SYDVKM. The CDR3 extends over 13 amino acids. Here the CDR3 reads CASRSQGSQPQHF. The CDR3, as DNA: TGTGCCAGCAGGTCACAGGGGTCTCAGCCCCAGCATTTT.

This clonotype occurred a few times. The V gene is TRBV6-1, the J gene TRBJ1-5, with TRBD1 as a possible D gene (5 bases). Trimming removed 2 bases from V and 7 bases from J, with 15 bases in between. The CDR3 has 15 residues. Germline V gene lookup returns CDR1 MNHNS and CDR2 SASEGT. CDR3 nucleotides: TGTGCCAGCAGTGAACCGAGCAGGGCACGACAGCCCCAGCATTTT. Encoded protein: CASSEPSRARQPQHF.

The V gene is TRBV11-2, the J gene TRBJ2-7; D unclear. V was pared by 3 bases and J by 3 bases, with 9 bases between. Germline assignment: CDR1 SGHAT and CDR2 FQNNGV. The CDR3 length is 13 residues. The DNA of the CDR3 is TGTGCCAGCAGCTTTGCGATTGTCTACGAGCAGTACTTC. Translating it yields CASSFAIVYEQYF.

This clonotype has a single count. V and J are TRBV7-9 and TRBJ2-2, with TRBD2 matching 7 bases. CDR1 is SEHNR and CDR2 is FQNEAQ in the germline V gene (reference sequence). The CDR3 runs to 14 residues. V was clipped by 7 bases and J by 4 bases; unmatched bases: 6. The CDR3 sequence: CASNWRESTGELFF. The CDR3 DNA is TGTGCCAGCAATTGGCGGGAGAGCACCGGGGAGCTGTTTTTT.

The V call is TRBV15, the J call TRBJ2-7; weak D call: TRBD2 (5 bases). This CDR3 has 14 residues. The germline V and J ends were trimmed by 0 bases and 5 bases, with 11 bases remaining between them. CDR1 and CDR2 (germline): LNHNV, YYDKDF (reference sequence). In nucleotides, the CDR3 is TGTGCCACCAGCAGAGATCGACAAGCGGACGAGCAGTACTTC. This codes for CATSRDRQADEQYF.

This clonotype has ten or more counts. This rearrangement joins TRBV20-1 to TRBJ1-5, with 9 bases lining up with TRBD1. This CDR3 has 14 amino acids. Germline CDR1 is DFQATT and CDR2 is SNEGSKA (reference sequence). The V segment lost 3 bases and the J segment 5 bases; nucleotides outside the gene matches: 5. In nucleotides, the CDR3 is TGCAGTGCTAGGGGGACAGGGACTGATCAGCCCCAGCATTTT. Translated: CSARGTGTDQPQHF.

This clonotype was counted only a few times. The V and J genes are TRBV30 and TRBJ2-5; 7 bases agree with TRBD1. The CDR3 runs to 12 residues. After removal of 8 bases from V and 5 bases from J, the junction contained 8 bases not matched to a gene. Per germline, CDR1 GTSNPN and CDR2 SVGIG (reference sequence). The CDR3 protein is CAGRQGGETQYF. The CDR3 nucleotides read TGTGCCGGCAGACAGGGTGGGGAGACCCAGTACTTC.

This clonotype came up many times. The V and J genes are TRBV15 and TRBJ2-5; 7 nucleotides align to TRBD2. Trimming cost V 0 bases and J 5 bases; bases outside gene matches: 3. CDR1 LNHNV and CDR2 YYDKDF come from the germline V gene (reference sequence). The CDR3 covers 14 residues. The CDR3 spells CATSRDRGEETQYF. CDR3 nucleotide sequence: TGTGCCACCAGCAGAGATCGGGGGGAGGAGACCCAGTACTTC.

CDR3 protein: CASRLDFGYSNQPQHF. CDR3 in DNA: TGTGCCAGCCGCCTCGACTTCGGGTATAGCAATCAGCCCCAGCATTTT. The V call is TRBV6-1, the J call TRBJ1-5, with D uncertain. V was trimmed by 8 bases and J by 0 bases, leaving 17 bases between them. Looked up from germline, CDR1 is MNHNS and CDR2 is SASEGT. CDR3 length: 16 residues.

This clonotype has more than one count but fewer than ten. V usage is TRBV15 and J usage is TRBJ1-5; D gene ambiguous. The V gene lost 0 bases and the J gene lost 10 bases, with 13 bases spanning the gap. The CDR3 is made up of 14 amino acids. Per germline, CDR1 LNHNV and CDR2 YYDKDF (reference sequence). The CDR3 region is CATSRDPSPAPQHF. The CDR3 DNA follows: TGTGCCACCAGCAGAGATCCAAGTCCCGCTCCCCAGCATTTT. Based on the CDR3 plus reference TRBV15 and TRBJ1-5, the full variable domain is DAMVIQNPRYQVTQFGKPVTLSCSQTLNHNVMYWYQQKSSQAPKLLFHYYDKDFNNEADTPDNFQSRRPNTSFCFLDIRSPGLGDTAMYLCATSRDPSPAPQHFGDGTRLSIL.

In its sample, this clonotype was seen a few times. V is TRBV12-3 or TRBV12-4 and J is TRBJ2-7; TRBD1 matches at 8 bases. The J segment lost 3 bases and the V segment lost 2 bases, leaving 6 bases of the junction unmatched. This CDR3 has 15 amino acids. CDR3: CASSLRAGGIYEQYF. CDR3 in DNA: TGTGCCAGCAGTTTAAGGGCAGGGGGCATCTACGAGCAGTACTTC.

The CDR3 sequence: CAISESGNEAFF. The CDR3 bases are TGTGCCATCAGTGAGTCAGGGAACGAAGCTTTCTTT. The rearrangement links TRBV10-3 to TRBJ1-1; no reliable D call. Trimming removed 0 bases from V and 8 bases from J, with 7 bases in between. CDR1 is ENHRY and CDR2 is SYGVKD in the germline V gene. The CDR3 covers 12 residues.

This clonotype was seen at least ten times. This sequence joins TRBV20-1 and TRBJ1-4; D not certain. V dropped 3 bases and J dropped 8 bases, with 13 bases sitting between them. CDR3 size: 13 residues. CDR1 and CDR2 from the germline V gene are DFQATT and SNEGSKA (reference sequence). Here the CDR3 DNA reads TGCAGTGCTAGTTTGCAGTTCGAGGAAAAACTGTTTTTT. Amino acid sequence: CSASLQFEEKLFF.

This clonotype was picked up many times. This chain links TRBV7-9 with TRBJ1-1; D is perhaps TRBD1 (5 bases). Germline CDR1 and CDR2: SEHNR and FQNEAQ (reference sequence). V was clipped by 5 bases and J by 5 bases, with 15 bases between them. This CDR3 contains 14 residues. The CDR3, as DNA: TGTGCCAGCAGCGCCTCCGGGACTAAGACTGAAGCTTTCTTT. Its protein product is CASSASGTKTEAFF.

This clonotype was seen a few times. The chain employs TRBV7-2 and TRBJ1-1, with 7 bases lining up with TRBD1. Trimming cost V 3 bases and J 0 bases; bases outside gene matches: 4. This CDR3 comprises 15 residues. Germline CDR1 SGHTA, CDR2 FQGNSA. CDR3 amino acids: CASSLGTALNTEAFF. The CDR3 nucleotides are TGTGCCAGCAGCTTGGGGACAGCCTTGAACACTGAAGCTTTCTTT.